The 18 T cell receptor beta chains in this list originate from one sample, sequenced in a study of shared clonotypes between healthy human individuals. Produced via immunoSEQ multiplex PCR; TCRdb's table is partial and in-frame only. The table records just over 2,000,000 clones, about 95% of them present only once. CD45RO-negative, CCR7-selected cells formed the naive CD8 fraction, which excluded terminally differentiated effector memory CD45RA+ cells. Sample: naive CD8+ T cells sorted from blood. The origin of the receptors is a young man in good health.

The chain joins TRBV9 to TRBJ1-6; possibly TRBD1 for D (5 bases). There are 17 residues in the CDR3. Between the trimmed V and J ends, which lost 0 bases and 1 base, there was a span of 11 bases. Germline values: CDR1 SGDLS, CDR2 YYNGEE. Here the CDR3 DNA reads TGTGCCAGCAGCGTAGAGGGGAGGGGATCCTATAATTCACCCCTCCACTTT. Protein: CASSVEGRGSYNSPLHF.

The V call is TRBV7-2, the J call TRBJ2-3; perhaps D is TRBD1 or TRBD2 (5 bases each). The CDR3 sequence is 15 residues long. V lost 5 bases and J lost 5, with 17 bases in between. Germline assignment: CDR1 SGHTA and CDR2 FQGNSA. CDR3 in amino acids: CASSLLTGAGDTQYF. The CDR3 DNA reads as TGTGCCAGCAGCCTTCTTACCGGGGCGGGAGATACGCAGTATTTT.

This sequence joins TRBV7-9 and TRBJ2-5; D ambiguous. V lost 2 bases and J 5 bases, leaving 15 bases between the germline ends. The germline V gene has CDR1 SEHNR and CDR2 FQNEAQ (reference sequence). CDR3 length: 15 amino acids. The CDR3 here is CASSLITGVGETQYF. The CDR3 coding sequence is TGTGCCAGCAGCTTAATTACGGGCGTCGGGGAGACCCAGTACTTC. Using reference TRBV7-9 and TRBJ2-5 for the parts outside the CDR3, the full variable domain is DTGVSQNPRHKITKRGQNVTFRCDPISEHNRLYWYRQTLGQGPEFLTYFQNEAQLEKSRLLSDRFSAERPKGSFSTLEIQRTEQGDSAMYLCASSLITGVGETQYFGPGTRLLVL.

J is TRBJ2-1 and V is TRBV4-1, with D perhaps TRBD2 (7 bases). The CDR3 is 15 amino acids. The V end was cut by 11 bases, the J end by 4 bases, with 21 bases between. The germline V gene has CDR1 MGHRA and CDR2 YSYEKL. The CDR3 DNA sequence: TGCGCCTCCAAGCAAGGGGGAGGGATGTACAATGAGCAGTTCTTC. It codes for CASKQGGGMYNEQFF.

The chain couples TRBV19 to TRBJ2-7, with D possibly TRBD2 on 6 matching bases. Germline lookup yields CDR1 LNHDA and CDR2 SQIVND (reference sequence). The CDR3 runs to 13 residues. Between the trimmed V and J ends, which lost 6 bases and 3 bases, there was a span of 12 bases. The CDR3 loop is CASRKASDYEQYF. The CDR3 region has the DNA TGTGCCAGTAGGAAGGCTAGCGACTACGAGCAGTACTTC.

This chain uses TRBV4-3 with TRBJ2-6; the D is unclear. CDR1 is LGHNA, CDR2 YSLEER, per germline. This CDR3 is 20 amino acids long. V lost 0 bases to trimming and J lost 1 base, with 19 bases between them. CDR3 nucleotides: TGCGCCAGCAGCCAAGATCCCGGCACAGTATCCTCGTCTGGGGCCAACGTCCTGACTTTC. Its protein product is CASSQDPGTVSSSGANVLTF.

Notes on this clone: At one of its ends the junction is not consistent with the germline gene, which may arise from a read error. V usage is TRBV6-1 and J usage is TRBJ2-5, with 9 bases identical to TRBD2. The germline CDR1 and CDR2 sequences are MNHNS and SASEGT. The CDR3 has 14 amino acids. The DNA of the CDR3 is TGTGCCAGAAGTGGGGTAGCGGGGGTGGAGACCCAGTACTTC. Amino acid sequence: CARSGVAGVETQYF.

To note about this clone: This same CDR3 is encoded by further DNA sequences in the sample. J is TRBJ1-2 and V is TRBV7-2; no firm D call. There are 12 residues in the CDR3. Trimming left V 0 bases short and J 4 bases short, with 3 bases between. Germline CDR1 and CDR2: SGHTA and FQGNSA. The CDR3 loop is CASSLAAYGYTF. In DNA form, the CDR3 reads TGTGCCAGCAGCTTAGCAGCCTATGGCTACACCTTC.

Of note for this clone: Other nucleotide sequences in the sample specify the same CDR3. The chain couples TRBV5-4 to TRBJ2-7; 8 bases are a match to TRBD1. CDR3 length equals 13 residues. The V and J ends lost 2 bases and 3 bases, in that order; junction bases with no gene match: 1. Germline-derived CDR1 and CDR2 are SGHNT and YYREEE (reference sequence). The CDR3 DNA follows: TGTGCCAGCAGCTTACAGGGGGTCTACGAGCAGTACTTC. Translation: CASSLQGVYEQYF.

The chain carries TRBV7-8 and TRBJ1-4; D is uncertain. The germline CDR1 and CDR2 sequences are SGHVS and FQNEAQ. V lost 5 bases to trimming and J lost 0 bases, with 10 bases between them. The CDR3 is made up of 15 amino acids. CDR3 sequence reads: CASSEEAATNEKLFF. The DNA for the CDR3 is TGTGCCAGCAGCGAGGAGGCGGCAACTAATGAAAAACTGTTTTTT.

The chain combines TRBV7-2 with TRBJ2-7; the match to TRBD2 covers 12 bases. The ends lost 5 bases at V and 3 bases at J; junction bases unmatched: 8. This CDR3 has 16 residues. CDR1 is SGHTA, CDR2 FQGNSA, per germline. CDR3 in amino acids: CASSETRLAGVYEQYF. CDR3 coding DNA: TGTGCCAGCAGCGAAACCCGACTAGCGGGAGTCTACGAGCAGTACTTC.

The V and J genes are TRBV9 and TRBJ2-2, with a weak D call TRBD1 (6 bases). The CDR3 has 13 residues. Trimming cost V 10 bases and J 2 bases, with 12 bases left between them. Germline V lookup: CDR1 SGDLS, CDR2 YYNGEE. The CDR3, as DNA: TGTGCCGAGGAACAGGGAAACACCGGGGAGCTGTTTTTT. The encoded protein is CAEEQGNTGELFF.

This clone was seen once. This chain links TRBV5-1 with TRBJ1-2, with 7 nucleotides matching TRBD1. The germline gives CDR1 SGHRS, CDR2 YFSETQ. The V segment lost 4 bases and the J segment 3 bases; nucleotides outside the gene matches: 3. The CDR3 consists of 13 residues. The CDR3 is CASSQGEDYGYTF. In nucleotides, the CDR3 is TGCGCCAGCAGCCAGGGGGAGGACTATGGCTACACCTTC.

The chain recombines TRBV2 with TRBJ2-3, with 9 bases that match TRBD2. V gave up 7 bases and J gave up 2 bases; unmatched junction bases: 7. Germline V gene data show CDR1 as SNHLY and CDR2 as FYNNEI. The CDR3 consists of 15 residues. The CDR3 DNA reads TGTGCCAGCAATGTGCTAGCGGGACACACAGATACGCAGTATTTT. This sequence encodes CASNVLAGHTDTQYF.

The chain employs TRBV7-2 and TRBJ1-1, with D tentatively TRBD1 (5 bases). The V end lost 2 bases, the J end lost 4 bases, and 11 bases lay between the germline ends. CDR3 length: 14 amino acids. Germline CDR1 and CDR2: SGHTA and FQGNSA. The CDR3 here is CASSLKGLGTEAFF. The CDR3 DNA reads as TGTGCCAGCAGCTTAAAGGGACTAGGCACTGAAGCTTTCTTT.

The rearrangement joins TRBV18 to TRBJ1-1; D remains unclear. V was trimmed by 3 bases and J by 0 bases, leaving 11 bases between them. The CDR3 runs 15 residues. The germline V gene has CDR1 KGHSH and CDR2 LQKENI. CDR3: CASSPMDGLNTEAFF. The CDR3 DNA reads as TGTGCCAGCTCACCGATGGACGGATTGAACACTGAAGCTTTCTTT.

The CDR3 DNA reads as TGTGCCAGCAGCCTTGGGGAGGACTCCTCCTACGAGCAGTACTTC. Its protein product is CASSLGEDSSYEQYF. The chain has TRBV28 and TRBJ2-7; D is perhaps TRBD2 (6 bases). The germline V and J ends were trimmed by 6 bases and 0 bases, with 15 bases remaining between them. Germline V gives CDR1 MDHEN, CDR2 SYDVKM. This CDR3 has 15 amino acids.

This CDR3 is CASSLVIPAGPASYEQYF. For the CDR3, the DNA is TGTGCCAGCAGCTTAGTTATCCCTGCGGGCCCGGCCTCCTACGAGCAGTACTTC. The genes are TRBV11-2 and TRBJ2-7; TRBD2 is a possible D gene (5 bases). CDR1 is SGHAT and CDR2 is FQNNGV in the germline V gene. Trimming removed 1 base from V and 0 bases from J, with 19 bases in between. The CDR3 has 18 residues.